This T cell receptor beta chain is drawn from a study of shared clonotypes between healthy human individuals. Study-wide context: Three plates each covered CD4 naive and memory; CD8 naive two, CD8 memory one.

The CDR3 loop spans 13 amino acids. The germline V gene encodes CDR1 GTSNPN and CDR2 SVGIG (reference sequence). The V gene lost 3 bases and the J gene lost 3 bases, with 9 bases spanning the gap. A note on this clone: Its antigen is not known.

Overall study findings and caveats: The study generally estimated greater richness for naive than memory subsets.

Repertoires were generated with immunoSEQ multiplex PCR, while TCRdb's copy carries only in-frame clones and drops some. The table records hundreds of thousands of clones, 90% to 98% of them present only once. The source is a man in his thirties or forties in good health. The chain recombines TRBV30 with TRBJ1-5; D remains unclear. Sequencing was done on a sample of memory CD8+ T cells sorted from blood. This sample's subset: CD45RO+ cells pooled with CCR7-negative TemRA cells. CDR3 sequence (DNA): TGTGCCTGGAGCAGTAGGACCAATCAGCCCCAGCATTTT. Its protein is CAWSSRTNQPQHF.